One sample yielded the 3 T cell receptor beta chains listed below, sequenced in a study of blood T cell repertoires in COVID-19. Only in-frame clones appear in the TCRdb table, and some are missing; sequencing was by immunoSEQ multiplex PCR. The table lists about 160,000 clones, about 91% of them singletons, with roughly 4% in the top ten. Specimen: peripheral blood. Receptor source: a woman in her fifties or sixties who had recovered from COVID-19.

This clone was found a few times. This chain uses TRBV7-9 with TRBJ1-2; D not resolved. This CDR3 has 13 residues. Per germline, CDR1 SEHNR and CDR2 FQNEAQ (reference sequence). V lost 1 base and J 7 bases, leaving 10 bases between the germline ends. The CDR3: CASSLEAESGYTF. CDR3 bases: TGTGCCAGCAGCTTAGAGGCGGAATCTGGCTACACCTTC.

The genes are TRBV11-3 and TRBJ2-1; D is unresolved. CDR1 is SGHNT and CDR2 is YENEEA in the germline V gene. The CDR3 totals 15 residues. Trimming took 5 bases from V and 0 from J, leaving 11 bases between them. CDR3 bases: TGTGCCAGCAGCCCAGGCCTCAGCTCCTACAATGAGCAGTTCTTC. The encoded protein is CASSPGLSSYNEQFF.

The rearrangement uses TRBV7-6 and TRBJ1-6; TRBD1 aligns across 10 bases. The CDR3 totals 20 residues. The V gene's germline CDR1 is SGHVS and CDR2 FNYEAQ. The junction had 13 bases not matched to a gene; V was cut back by 5 bases and J by 0 bases. As DNA, the CDR3 is TGTGCCAGCAGCCCATTGGGACAGGGGCGACTTAGCTCCTATAATTCACCCCTCCACTTT. Its protein is CASSPLGQGRLSSYNSPLHF.